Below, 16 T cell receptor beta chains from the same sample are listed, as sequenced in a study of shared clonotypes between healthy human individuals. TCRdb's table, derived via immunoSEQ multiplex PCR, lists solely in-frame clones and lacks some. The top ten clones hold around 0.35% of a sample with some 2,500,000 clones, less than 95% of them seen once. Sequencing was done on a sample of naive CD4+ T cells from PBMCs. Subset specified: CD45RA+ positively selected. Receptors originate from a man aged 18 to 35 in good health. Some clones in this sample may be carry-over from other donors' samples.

CDR3 protein: CASSLAPRKFTDTQYF. CDR3 in DNA: TGCGCCAGCAGCTTGGCCCCCCGGAAGTTCACAGATACGCAGTATTTT. The rearrangement uses TRBV5-1 and TRBJ2-3; no definite D call. CDR3 size: 16 residues. In germline, CDR1 is SGHRS, CDR2 YFSETQ. The V gene lost 0 bases and the J gene lost 2 bases, with 13 bases spanning the gap.

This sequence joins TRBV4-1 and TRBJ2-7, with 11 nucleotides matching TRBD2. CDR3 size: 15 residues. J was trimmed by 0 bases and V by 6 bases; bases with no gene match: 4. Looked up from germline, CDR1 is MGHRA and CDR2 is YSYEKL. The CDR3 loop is CASSLAGGPSYEQYF. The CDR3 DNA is TGCGCCAGCAGTCTAGCGGGAGGACCCTCCTACGAGCAGTACTTC.

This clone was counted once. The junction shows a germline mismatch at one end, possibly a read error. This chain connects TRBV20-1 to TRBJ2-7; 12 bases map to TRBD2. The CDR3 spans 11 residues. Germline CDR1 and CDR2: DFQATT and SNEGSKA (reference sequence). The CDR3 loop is CSARGGLAGSF. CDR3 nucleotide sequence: TGCAGTGCTAGAGGAGGACTAGCGGGATCCTTC.

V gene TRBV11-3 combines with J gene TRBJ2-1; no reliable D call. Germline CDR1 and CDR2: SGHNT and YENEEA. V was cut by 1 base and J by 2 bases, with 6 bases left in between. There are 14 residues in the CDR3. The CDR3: CASSLADTYNEQFF. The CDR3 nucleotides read TGTGCCAGCAGCTTAGCGGATACCTACAATGAGCAGTTCTTC.

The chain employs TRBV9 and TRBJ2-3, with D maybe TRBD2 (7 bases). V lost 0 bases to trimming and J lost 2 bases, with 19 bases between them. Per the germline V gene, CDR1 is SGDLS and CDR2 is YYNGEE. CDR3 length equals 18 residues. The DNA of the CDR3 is TGTGCCAGCAGCGTAGGCGGCGGGGGCGGCACGCCCACAGATACGCAGTATTTT. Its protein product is CASSVGGGGGTPTDTQYF.

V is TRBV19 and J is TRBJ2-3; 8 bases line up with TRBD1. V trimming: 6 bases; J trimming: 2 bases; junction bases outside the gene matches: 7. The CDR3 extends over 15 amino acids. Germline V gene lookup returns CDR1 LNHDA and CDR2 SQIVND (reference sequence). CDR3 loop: CASSAGTGSTDTQYF. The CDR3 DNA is TGTGCCAGTAGCGCCGGGACAGGCTCCACAGATACGCAGTATTTT.

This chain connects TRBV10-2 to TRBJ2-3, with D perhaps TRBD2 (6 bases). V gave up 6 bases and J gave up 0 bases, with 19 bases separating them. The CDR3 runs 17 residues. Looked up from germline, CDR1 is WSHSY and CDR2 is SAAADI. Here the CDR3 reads CASSADRLAISTDTQYF. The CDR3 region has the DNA TGCGCCAGCAGCGCAGACCGTCTAGCGATTAGCACAGATACGCAGTATTTT.

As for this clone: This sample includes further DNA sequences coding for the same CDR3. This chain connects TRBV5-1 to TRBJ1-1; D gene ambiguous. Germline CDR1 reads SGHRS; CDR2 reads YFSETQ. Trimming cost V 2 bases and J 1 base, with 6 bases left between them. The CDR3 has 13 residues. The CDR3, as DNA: TGCGCCAGCAGCTTAATGCCGAACACTGAAGCTTTCTTT. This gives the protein CASSLMPNTEAFF.

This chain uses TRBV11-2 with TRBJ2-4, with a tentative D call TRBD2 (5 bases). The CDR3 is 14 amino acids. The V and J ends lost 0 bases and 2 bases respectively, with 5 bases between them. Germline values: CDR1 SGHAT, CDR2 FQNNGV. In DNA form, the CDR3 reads TGTGCCAGCAGCTTAGACGGGACCAAAAACATTCAGTACTTC. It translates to CASSLDGTKNIQYF.

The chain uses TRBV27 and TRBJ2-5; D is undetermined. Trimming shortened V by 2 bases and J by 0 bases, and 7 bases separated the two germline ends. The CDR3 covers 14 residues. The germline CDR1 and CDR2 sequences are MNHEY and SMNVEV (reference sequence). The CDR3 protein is CASSLGLYQETQYF. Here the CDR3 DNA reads TGTGCCAGCAGTTTAGGTCTCTACCAAGAGACCCAGTACTTC.

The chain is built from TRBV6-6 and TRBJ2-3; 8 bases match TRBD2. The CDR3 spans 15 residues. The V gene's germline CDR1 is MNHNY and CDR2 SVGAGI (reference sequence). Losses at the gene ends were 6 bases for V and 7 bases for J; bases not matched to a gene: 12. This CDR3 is CASRYLSGSTNTQYF. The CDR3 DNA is TGTGCCAGCAGATACCTAAGCGGGAGTACAAATACGCAGTATTTT.

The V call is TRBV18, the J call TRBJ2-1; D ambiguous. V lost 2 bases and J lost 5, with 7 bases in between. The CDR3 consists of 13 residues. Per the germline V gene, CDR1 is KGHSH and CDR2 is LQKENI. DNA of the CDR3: TGTGCCAGCTCACCAGGTGAAAACAATGAGCAGTTCTTC. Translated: CASSPGENNEQFF.

The CDR3 DNA is TGTGCCAGCAGCTTAGCTGGGGGCAAATCCTACAATGAGCAGTTCTTC. Encoded protein: CASSLAGGKSYNEQFF. The rearrangement links TRBV7-9 to TRBJ2-1, with D possibly TRBD1 on 6 matching bases. Germline V lookup: CDR1 SEHNR, CDR2 FQNEAQ (reference sequence). V gave up 0 bases and J gave up 1 base, with 10 bases separating them. This CDR3 has 16 amino acids.

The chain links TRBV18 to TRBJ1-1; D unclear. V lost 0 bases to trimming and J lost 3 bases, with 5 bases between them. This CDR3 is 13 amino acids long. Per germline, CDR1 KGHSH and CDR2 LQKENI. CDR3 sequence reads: CASSPPIYTEAFF. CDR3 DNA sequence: TGTGCCAGCTCACCACCGATTTACACTGAAGCTTTCTTT.

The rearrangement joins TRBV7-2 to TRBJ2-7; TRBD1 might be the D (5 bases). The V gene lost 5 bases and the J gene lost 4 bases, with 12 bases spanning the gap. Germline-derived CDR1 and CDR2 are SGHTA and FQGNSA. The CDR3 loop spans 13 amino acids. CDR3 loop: CASSPGIWYEQYF. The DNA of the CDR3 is TGTGCCAGCAGCCCAGGGATCTGGTACGAGCAGTACTTC. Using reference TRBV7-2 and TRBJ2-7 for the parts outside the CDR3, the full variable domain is GAGVSQSPSNKVTEKGKDVELRCDPISGHTALYWYRQSLGQGLEFLIYFQGNSAPDKSGLPSDRFSAERTGGSVSTLTIQRTQQEDSAVYLCASSPGIWYEQYFGPGTRLTVT.

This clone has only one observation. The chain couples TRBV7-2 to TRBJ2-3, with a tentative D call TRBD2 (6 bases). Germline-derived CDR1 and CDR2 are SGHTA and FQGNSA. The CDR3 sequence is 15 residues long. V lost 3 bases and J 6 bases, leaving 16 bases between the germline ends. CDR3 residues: CASSFTRGKGDTQYF. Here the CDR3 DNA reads TGTGCCAGCAGCTTTACTCGCGGGAAGGGGGATACGCAGTATTTT.